The 4 T cell receptor beta chains given below trace back to one sample, sequenced in a study of beta chain features in type 1 diabetes. Investigators reverse transcribed all isolated RNA, so they sequenced expressed TCRB transcripts. The data were produced by immunoSEQ multiplex PCR, yet TCRdb's version contains in-frame clones alone and is incomplete. The profile shows some 150,000 clones, around 10% of them singletons. Material for sequencing was central memory CD4+ T cells from blood. These TCRs come from a man younger than 30 in good health.

The V gene is TRBV9, the J gene TRBJ1-2; the D gene is possibly TRBD1 (5 bases). V lost 5 bases and J lost 7, with 12 bases in between. CDR1 and CDR2 (germline): SGDLS, YYNGEE. The CDR3 runs 12 residues. The CDR3 DNA sequence: TGTGCCAGCAGAGGCTCAGGGATTGGCTACACCTTC. It encodes CASRGSGIGYTF.

As to this clone: Within the sample, other DNA sequences also encode this same CDR3. The V and J genes are TRBV15 and TRBJ1-5; a possible D gene is TRBD1 (6 bases). The germline V gene encodes CDR1 LNHNV and CDR2 YYDKDF (reference sequence). Trimming left V 0 bases short and J 6 bases short, with 6 bases between. The CDR3 extends over 13 amino acids. This CDR3 is CATSREGGQPQHF. The CDR3 DNA follows: TGTGCCACCAGCAGAGAAGGGGGTCAGCCCCAGCATTTT. The full variable domain, completed using reference TRBV15 and TRBJ1-5, is DAMVIQNPRYQVTQFGKPVTLSCSQTLNHNVMYWYQQKSSQAPKLLFHYYDKDFNNEADTPDNFQSRRPNTSFCFLDIRSPGLGDTAMYLCATSREGGQPQHFGDGTRLSIL.

The CDR3 DNA sequence: TGCGCCAGCAGCTTGGAAGGGTTGCCGAATCAGCCCCAGCATTTT. Its protein product is CASSLEGLPNQPQHF. V gene TRBV5-1 combines with J gene TRBJ1-5; D ambiguous. The CDR3 loop spans 15 amino acids. CDR1 is SGHRS, CDR2 YFSETQ, per germline. V was clipped by 0 bases and J by 4 bases, with 11 bases between them.

This sequence joins TRBV25-1 and TRBJ2-7; D remains ambiguous. V dropped 4 bases and J dropped 7 bases, with 11 bases sitting between them. Looked up from germline, CDR1 is MGHDK and CDR2 is SYGVNS. The CDR3 has 12 residues. The CDR3 sequence is CASSGYLGEQYF. The DNA for the CDR3 is TGTGCCAGCAGTGGGTACCTGGGGGAGCAGTACTTC.